What follows are 8 T cell receptor beta chains derived from one specimen sequenced in a study of cytomegalovirus exposure and HLA in healthy donors. Both 60 Vbeta primers and 13 Jbeta primers went into the PCR. TCRdb's copy holds only in-frame clones and misses some; the assay was immunoSEQ multiplex PCR. The sample lists 40,000 to 55,000 clones, 81% occurring once. The material sequenced was PBMCs. Source of these receptors: a boy aged 5-17 years in good health and CMV-seropositive.

There are a few counts of this clone. The chain couples TRBV7-9 to TRBJ1-4; TRBD1 is a possible D gene (6 bases). The CDR3 sequence is 15 residues long. V was cut by 3 bases and J by 3 bases, with 11 bases left in between. Germline CDR1 reads SEHNR; CDR2 reads FQNEAQ (reference sequence). The CDR3 sequence is CASSLRTDPNEKLFF. The CDR3 DNA sequence: TGTGCCAGCAGCTTGAGGACAGACCCTAATGAAAAACTGTTTTTT.

This rearrangement joins TRBV7-9 to TRBJ1-1; D is perhaps TRBD1 (5 bases). V lost 5 bases and J lost 0, with 7 bases in between. There are 13 residues in the CDR3. Germline CDR1 reads SEHNR; CDR2 reads FQNEAQ (reference sequence). CDR3 DNA sequence: TGTGCCAGCAGCACGGGGGTGAACACTGAAGCTTTCTTT. Its protein is CASSTGVNTEAFF. Drawing the rest from reference TRBV7-9 and TRBJ1-1, the complete variable domain is DTGVSQNPRHKITKRGQNVTFRCDPISEHNRLYWYRQTLGQGPEFLTYFQNEAQLEKSRLLSDRFSAERPKGSFSTLEIQRTEQGDSAMYLCASSTGVNTEAFFGQGTRLTVV.

This sequence joins TRBV11-2 and TRBJ2-3; tentatively, D is TRBD2 (5 bases). The germline gives CDR1 SGHAT, CDR2 FQNNGV. CDR3 size: 15 residues. Deletions cut 8 bases from V and 6 bases from J, with 21 bases between. The chain's CDR3 is CASQASFGVTDTQYF. The DNA of the CDR3 is TGTGCCAGCCAAGCTAGTTTCGGGGTAACGGATACGCAGTATTTT.

The count of this clone is one. This chain links TRBV7-9 with TRBJ2-3; 7 positions agree with TRBD1. The CDR3 sequence is 16 residues long. In germline, CDR1 is SEHNR, CDR2 FQNEAQ (reference sequence). The V gene end was trimmed by 4 bases and the J gene end by 5 bases; junction bases not matched to a gene: 12. In DNA, the CDR3 is TGTGCCAGCAGCTCGAACAGGCGAAGGACAGGAGATACGCAGTATTTT. Amino acids: CASSSNRRRTGDTQYF.

The CDR3 DNA follows: TGTGCCAGCACCAAAGGGGGTCAGCCCCAGCATTTT. Its protein is CASTKGGQPQHF. This chain connects TRBV6-6 to TRBJ1-5; D perhaps matches TRBD1 (6 bases). Germline V gene lookup returns CDR1 MNHNY and CDR2 SVGAGI (reference sequence). Trimming stripped 7 bases from V and 6 bases from J, with 10 bases between. The CDR3 length is 12 residues.

The CDR3 here is CATSRDGLPGEKLFF. As DNA, the CDR3 is TGTGCCACCAGCAGAGATGGACTCCCAGGTGAAAAACTGTTTTTT. The genes are TRBV15 and TRBJ1-4; D gene uncertain. Germline loops: CDR1 LNHNV, CDR2 YYDKDF (reference sequence). This CDR3 has 15 residues. Trimming removed 0 bases from V and 7 bases from J, with 12 bases in between.

The gene calls are TRBV19 and TRBJ2-7; a possible D gene is TRBD2 (5 bases). Trimming took 5 bases from V and 1 from J, leaving 12 bases between them. CDR1 LNHDA and CDR2 SQIVND come from the germline V gene (reference sequence). The CDR3 is 14 amino acids. CDR3 DNA: TGTGCCAGTAGTCCTGCGGGTTGGTCCTACGAGCAGTACTTC. It is translated as CASSPAGWSYEQYF.

The chain couples TRBV29-1 to TRBJ2-7, with 8 bases matching TRBD1. CDR1 is SQVTM, CDR2 ANQGSEA, per germline. The CDR3 totals 14 residues. The V gene end was trimmed by 4 bases and the J gene end by 3 bases; junction bases not matched to a gene: 8. Here the CDR3 reads CSVGSGQGLYEQYF. The CDR3 DNA sequence: TGCAGCGTTGGGAGTGGACAGGGCCTCTACGAGCAGTACTTC.